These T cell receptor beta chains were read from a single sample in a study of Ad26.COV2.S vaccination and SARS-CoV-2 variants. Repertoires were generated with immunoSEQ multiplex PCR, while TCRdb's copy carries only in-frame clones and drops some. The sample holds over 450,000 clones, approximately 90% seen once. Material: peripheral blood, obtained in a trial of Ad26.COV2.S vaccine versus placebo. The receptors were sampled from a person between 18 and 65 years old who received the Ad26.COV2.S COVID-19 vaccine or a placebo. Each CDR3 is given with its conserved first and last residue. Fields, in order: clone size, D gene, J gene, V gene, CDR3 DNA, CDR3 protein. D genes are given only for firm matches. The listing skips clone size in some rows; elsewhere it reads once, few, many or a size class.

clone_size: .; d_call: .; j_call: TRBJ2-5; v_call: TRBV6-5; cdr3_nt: TGTGCCAGCTCGACAGACCAACAAGAGACCCAGTACTTC; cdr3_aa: CASSTDQQETQYF
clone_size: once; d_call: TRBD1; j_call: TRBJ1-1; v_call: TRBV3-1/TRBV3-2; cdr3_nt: TGTGCCAGCAGCCAAGGGACAGGGCTTAAGAACACTGAAGCTTTCTTT; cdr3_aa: CASSQGTGLKNTEAFF
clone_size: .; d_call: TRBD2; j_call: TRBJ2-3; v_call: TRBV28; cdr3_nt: TGTGCCAGCAGTAAGACTAGCGGGAGCACAGATACGCAGTATTTT; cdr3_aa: CASSKTSGSTDTQYF
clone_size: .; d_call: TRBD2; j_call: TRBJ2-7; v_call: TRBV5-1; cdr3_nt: TGCGCCAGCAGCTTTGGGCCCCTAGCGGGAGCGTCCTACGAGCAGTACTTC; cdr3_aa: CASSFGPLAGASYEQYF
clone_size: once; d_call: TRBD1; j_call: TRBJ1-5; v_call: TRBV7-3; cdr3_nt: TGTGCCAGCAGCTTGACAGGGGAAGGGTATCAGCCCCAGCATTTT; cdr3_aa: CASSLTGEGYQPQHF
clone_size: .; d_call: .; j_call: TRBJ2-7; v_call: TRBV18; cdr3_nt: TGTGCCAGCTCACCACTTGCAGGGGGGGTTATGGACGAGCAGTACTTC; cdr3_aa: CASSPLAGGVMDEQYF
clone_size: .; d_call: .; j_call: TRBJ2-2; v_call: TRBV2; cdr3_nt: TGTGCCAGCACTTTCGGGACTCCGCACACCGGGGAGCTGTTTTTT; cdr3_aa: CASTFGTPHTGELFF
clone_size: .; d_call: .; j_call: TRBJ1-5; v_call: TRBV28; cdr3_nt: TGTGCCAGCACCTCCGGAGGGTTCAATCAGCCCCAGCATTTT; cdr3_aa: CASTSGGFNQPQHF
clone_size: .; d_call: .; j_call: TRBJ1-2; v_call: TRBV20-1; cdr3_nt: TGCAGTGCTAGGAACTATGGCTACACCTTC; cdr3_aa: CSARNYGYTF
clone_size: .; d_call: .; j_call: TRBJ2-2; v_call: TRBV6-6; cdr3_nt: TGTGCCAGCAGTTACTCGCGGGGTGGCACCGGGGAGCTGTTTTTT; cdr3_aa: CASSYSRGGTGELFF
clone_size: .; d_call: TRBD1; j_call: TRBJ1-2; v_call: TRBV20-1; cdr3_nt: TGCAGTGCTTACAGGGGGAGGGGCTACACCTTC; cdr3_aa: CSAYRGRGYTF
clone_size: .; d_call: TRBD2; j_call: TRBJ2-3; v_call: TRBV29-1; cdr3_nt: TGCAGCGGGGATAGCGGGAAGGAAACAGATACGCAGTATTTT; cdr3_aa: CSGDSGKETDTQYF
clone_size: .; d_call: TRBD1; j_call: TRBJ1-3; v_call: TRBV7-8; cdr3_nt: TGTGCCAGCAGCCATAACCAGGGGGCGGCTGGAAACACCATATATTTT; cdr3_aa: CASSHNQGAAGNTIYF
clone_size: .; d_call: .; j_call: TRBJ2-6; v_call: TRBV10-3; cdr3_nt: TGTGCCATCAAGGAGGGGGAGTCTTCTGGGGCCAACGTCCTGACTTTC; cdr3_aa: CAIKEGESSGANVLTF
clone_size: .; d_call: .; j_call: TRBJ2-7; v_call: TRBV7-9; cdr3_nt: TGTGCCAGCAGCTTTCCAGGGGTTGCTTACGAGCAGTACTTC; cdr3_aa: CASSFPGVAYEQYF
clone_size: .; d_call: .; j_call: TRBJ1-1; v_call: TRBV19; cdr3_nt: TGTGCCAGTACCCTCCAGCAGAACACTGAAGCTTTCTTT; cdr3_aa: CASTLQQNTEAFF
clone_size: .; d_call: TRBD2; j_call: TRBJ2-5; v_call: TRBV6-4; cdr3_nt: TGTGCCAGCAACGCGACTAGCGGGGGTACAGAGACCCAGTACTTC; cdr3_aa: CASNATSGGTETQYF
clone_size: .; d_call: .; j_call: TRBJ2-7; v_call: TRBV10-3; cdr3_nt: TGTGCCATCAGTGAGGGCCCTCCTCAGGGCGAGCAGTACTTC; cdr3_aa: CAISEGPPQGEQYF
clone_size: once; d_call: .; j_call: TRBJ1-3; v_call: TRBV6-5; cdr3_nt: TGTGCCAGCCTGCGGGCCCACTCTGGAAACACCATATATTTT; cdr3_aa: CASLRAHSGNTIYF
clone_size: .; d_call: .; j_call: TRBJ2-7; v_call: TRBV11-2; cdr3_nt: TGTGCCAGCAGCTTAGATCCGGTAAACTCCGAGCAGTACTTC; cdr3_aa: CASSLDPVNSEQYF
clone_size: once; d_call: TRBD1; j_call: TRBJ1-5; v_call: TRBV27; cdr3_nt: TGTGCCAGCAGTCCCCGACAGGGGATTCAGCCCCAGCATTTT; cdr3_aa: CASSPRQGIQPQHF
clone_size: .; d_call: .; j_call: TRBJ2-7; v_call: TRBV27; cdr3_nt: TGTGCCAGCAGTTCAGACAGGCAACGAACCTACGAGCAGTACTTC; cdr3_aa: CASSSDRQRTYEQYF
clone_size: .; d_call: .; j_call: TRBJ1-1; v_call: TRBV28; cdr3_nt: TGTGCCAGCACCCCGCTGGGTAGGAACACTGAAGCTTTCTTT; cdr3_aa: CASTPLGRNTEAFF
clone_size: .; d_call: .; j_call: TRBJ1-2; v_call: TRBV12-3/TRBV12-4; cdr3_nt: TGTGCCAGCAGTTCAGAGGCCTACTATGGCTACACCTTC; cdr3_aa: CASSSEAYYGYTF
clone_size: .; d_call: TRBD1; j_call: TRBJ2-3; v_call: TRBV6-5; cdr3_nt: TGTGCCAGCAGTTACTCCGGGACAGGGGCGCTCGATACGCAGTATTTT; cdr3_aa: CASSYSGTGALDTQYF
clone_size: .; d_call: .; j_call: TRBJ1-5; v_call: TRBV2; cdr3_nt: TGTGCCAGCAGTCAATCCTTGGCGTATAGCAATCAGCCCCAGCATTTT; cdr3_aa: CASSQSLAYSNQPQHF
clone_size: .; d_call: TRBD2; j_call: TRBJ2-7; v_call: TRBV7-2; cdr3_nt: TGTGCCAGCAGCTTAGCTGGACTAGCGGGCACCTTCTACTCCTACGAGCAGTACTTC; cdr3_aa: CASSLAGLAGTFYSYEQYF
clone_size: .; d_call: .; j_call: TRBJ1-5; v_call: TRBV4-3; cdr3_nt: TGCGCCAGCAGCCAATATTTGCAGTCGGATCAGCCCCAGCATTTT; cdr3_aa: CASSQYLQSDQPQHF
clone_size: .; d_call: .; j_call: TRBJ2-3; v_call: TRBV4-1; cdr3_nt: TGCGCCAGCAGCTGGACAGCGGGGCCAGATACGCAGTATTTT; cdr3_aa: CASSWTAGPDTQYF
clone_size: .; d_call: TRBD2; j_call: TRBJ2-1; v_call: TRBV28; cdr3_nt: TGTGCCAGCACCTATGGGGACGGATCAATCTGGACTAGCGGGAAATATTTGGATGAGCAGTTCTTC; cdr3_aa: CASTYGDGSIWTSGKYLDEQFF
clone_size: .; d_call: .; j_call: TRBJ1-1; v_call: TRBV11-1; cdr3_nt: TGTGCCAGCAGCCGAAACGTGGCAGGGGCTGAAGCTTTCTTT; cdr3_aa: CASSRNVAGAEAFF
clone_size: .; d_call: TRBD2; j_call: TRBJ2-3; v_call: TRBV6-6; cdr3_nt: TGTGCCAGCAGGAACGTAGCGGGCTCCACAGATACGCAGTATTTT; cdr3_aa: CASRNVAGSTDTQYF
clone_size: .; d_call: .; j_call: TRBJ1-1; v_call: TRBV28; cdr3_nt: TGTGCCAGCAGTTTGTCTGCTGAAGCTTTCTTT; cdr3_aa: CASSLSAEAFF
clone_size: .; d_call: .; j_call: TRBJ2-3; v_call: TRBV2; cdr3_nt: TGTGCCAGCATACGTAGGACTGAAAGCACAGATACGCAGTATTTT; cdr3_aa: CASIRRTESTDTQYF
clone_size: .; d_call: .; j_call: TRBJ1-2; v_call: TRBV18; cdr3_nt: TGTGCCAGCTCACCACCCCAGGGAGGCTATGGCTACACCTTC; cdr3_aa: CASSPPQGGYGYTF
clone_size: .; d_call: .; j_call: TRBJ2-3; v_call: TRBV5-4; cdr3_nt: TGTGCCAGTAACCGTCAGGACACAGATACGCAGTATTTT; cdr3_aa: CASNRQDTDTQYF